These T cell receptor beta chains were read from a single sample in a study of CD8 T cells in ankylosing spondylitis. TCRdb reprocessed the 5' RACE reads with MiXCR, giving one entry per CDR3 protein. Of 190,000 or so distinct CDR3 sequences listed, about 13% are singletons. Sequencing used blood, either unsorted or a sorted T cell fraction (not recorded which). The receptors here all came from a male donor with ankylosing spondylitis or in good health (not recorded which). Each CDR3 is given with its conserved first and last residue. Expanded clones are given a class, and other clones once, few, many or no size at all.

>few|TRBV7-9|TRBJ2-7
CASSWGQGATYEQYF
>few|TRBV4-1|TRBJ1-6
CASSQVRGNSPLHF
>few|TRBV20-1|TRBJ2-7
CSARGTSGRNEQYF
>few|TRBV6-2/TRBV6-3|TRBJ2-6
CASSAYDWRANVLTF
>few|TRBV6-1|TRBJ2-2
CASKVAGGPGGELFF
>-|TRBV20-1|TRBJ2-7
CSARDGGTGAPHEQYF
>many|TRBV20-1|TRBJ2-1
CSARELVGGLSSYNEQFF
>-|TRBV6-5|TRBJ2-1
CASSYGLAGEGYNEQFF
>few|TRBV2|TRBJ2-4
CASSEGPPAKNIQYF
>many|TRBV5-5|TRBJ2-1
CASSLWGPLYNEQFF
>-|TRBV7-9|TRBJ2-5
CASSLAQGSKETQYF
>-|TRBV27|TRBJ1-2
CATWGPYGYTF
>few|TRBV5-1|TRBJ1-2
CASSLGDSEYGYTF
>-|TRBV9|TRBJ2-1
CASSVVGTSGGPYNEQFF
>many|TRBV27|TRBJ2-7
CASSFGDSSYEQYF
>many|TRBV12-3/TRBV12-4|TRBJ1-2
CASSLLDNYGYTF
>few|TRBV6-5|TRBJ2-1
CASSYSSDGLQFF
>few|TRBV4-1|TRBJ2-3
CASSQELSKATDTQYF
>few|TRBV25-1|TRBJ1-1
CASGTGSTEAFF
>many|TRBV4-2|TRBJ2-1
CASSQGYNEQFF
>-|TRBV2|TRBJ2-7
CASSTPGDHSSYEQYF
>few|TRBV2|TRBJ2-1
CASRVAPNEQFF
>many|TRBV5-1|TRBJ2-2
CASSLEVSQGLAGELFF
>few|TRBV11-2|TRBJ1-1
CASSTTGTFMNTEAFF
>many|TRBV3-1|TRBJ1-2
CASSQARQGEPYGYTF
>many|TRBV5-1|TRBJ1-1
CASRAGIWDTTSEAFF
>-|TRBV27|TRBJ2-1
CASKAYNEQFF
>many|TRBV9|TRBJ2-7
CASSVAGRAYEQYF
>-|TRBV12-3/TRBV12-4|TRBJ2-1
CASSPSGLANEQFF
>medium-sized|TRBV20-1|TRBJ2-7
CSAREARDYEQYF
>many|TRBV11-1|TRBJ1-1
CASSLAGTGGGRNTEAFF
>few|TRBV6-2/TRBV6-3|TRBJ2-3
CATGGDLAAPRQDTQYF
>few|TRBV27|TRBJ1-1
CASSLAHFLGTEAFF
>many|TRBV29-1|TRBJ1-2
CSVRIQDKDSGYTF
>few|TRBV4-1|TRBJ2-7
CASSQDRQDYEQYF
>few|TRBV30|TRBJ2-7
CAWGTGDEQYF
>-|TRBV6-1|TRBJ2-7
CASSMRGAPYEQYF
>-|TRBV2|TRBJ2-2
CASSERQPPNTGELFF
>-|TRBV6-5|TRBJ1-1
CASSYSSANTEAFF
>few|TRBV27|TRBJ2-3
CASSFRPGGGLTDTQYF
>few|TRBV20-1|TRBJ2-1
CSARDPQAIRNEQFF
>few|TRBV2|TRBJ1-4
CASRTVATNEKLFF